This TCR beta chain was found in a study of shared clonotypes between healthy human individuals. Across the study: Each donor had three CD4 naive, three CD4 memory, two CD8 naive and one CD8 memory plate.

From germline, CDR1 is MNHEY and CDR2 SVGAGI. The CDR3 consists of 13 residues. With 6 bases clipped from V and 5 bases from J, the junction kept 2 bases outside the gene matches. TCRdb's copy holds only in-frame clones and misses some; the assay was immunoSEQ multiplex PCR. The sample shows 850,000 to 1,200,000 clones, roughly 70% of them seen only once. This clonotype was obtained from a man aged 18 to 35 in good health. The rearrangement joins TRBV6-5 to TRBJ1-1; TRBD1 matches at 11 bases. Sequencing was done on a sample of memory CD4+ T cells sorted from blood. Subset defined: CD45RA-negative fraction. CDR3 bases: TGTGCCAGCAGAGGACAGGGGGCGACTGAAGCTTTCTTT. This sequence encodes CASRGQGATEAFF.